This is a list of T cell receptor beta chains from one sample in a study of identical twins. TCRdb re-derived calls from the 5' RACE reads in MiXCR, one entry per CDR3 protein. This sample yields about 530,000 distinct CDR3 sequences, of which 15% are seen a single time; around 0.4% belongs to the top ten. These data were also filed under a second study, of yellow fever vaccine responses in identical twins.

Sequenced sample: CD4+ T cells sorted from blood. The receptors were gathered from a woman under 30 in good health. Each CDR3 is given without its conserved first and last residue.

J gene,V gene,CDR3 protein
TRBJ2-1,TRBV7-2,ASSSPGLAGGGNEQF
TRBJ2-1,TRBV27,ASSTSGTPYNEQF
TRBJ2-1,TRBV9,ASSRGGAGDRNEQF
TRBJ2-2,TRBV7-9,ASSLTGGWTGELF
TRBJ2-1,TRBV4-1,ASSQDMASGRNGNEQF
TRBJ2-3,TRBV29-1,SGTSGTDTQY
TRBJ2-3,TRBV2,ASSEEAANPQY
TRBJ1-1,TRBV10-3,ATREDTEAF
TRBJ2-2,TRBV18,ASSRTSTGELF
TRBJ2-3,TRBV11-3,ASSSQYDTQY
TRBJ2-2,TRBV12-3/TRBV12-4,ASSGSEPLGELF
TRBJ1-2,TRBV7-9,ASSEEFNYGYT
TRBJ1-1,TRBV6-4,ASSDGRTEAF
TRBJ1-1,TRBV6-5,ASSYAAEPFNTEAF
TRBJ2-5,TRBV11-3,ASSLRTNVGKQETQY
TRBJ1-2,TRBV20-1,SANDRVVSYGYT
TRBJ2-5,TRBV9,ASSVAPLRRECRGVLGD
TRBJ1-4,TRBV12-3/TRBV12-4,ASGSSDTTEKLF
TRBJ1-3,TRBV10-3,AIGTGQTGNTIY
TRBJ2-4,TRBV9,ASSEAPTGNKNIQY
TRBJ2-2,TRBV6-5,ASSQGHGELF
TRBJ2-1,TRBV7-9,ASSPRLAGGLWEQF
TRBJ1-1,TRBV6-5,ASSYSRQGGAEAF
TRBJ1-5,TRBV29-1,SVRGTGSNQPQH
TRBJ1-1,TRBV6-1,ASGGTGARLAF
TRBJ2-1,TRBV14,ASSQTKLNEQF
TRBJ2-2,TRBV11-2,ASRSPRRGITGELF
TRBJ2-5,TRBV20-1,SAGALAGGLVETQY
TRBJ1-6,TRBV5-1,ASSPAGQGFNSPLH
TRBJ2-7,TRBV7-9,ASSLSSHRGLYEQY
TRBJ2-3,TRBV29-1,SSPRGGRGDTQY
TRBJ2-1,TRBV10-3,AISGTGQSSYNEQF
TRBJ1-2,TRBV12-3/TRBV12-4,ASSFGSSLYGYT
TRBJ1-1,TRBV20-1,GGTRVTEAF
TRBJ1-6,TRBV28,ASWQGYIGNSPLH
TRBJ1-2,TRBV20-1,SASGQGAGYT
TRBJ2-1,TRBV3-1,ASSQAVFTNEQF